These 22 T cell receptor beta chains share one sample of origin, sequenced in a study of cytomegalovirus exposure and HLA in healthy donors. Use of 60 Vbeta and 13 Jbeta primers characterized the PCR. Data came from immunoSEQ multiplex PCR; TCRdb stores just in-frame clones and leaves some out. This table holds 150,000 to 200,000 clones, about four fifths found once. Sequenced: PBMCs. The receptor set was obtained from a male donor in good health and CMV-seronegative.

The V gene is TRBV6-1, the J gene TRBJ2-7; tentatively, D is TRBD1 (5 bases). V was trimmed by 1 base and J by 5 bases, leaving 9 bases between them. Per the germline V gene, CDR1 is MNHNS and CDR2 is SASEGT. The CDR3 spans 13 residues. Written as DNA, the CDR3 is TGTGCCAGCAGTGAAGGGGGCCCGGACGAGCAGTACTTC. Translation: CASSEGGPDEQYF.

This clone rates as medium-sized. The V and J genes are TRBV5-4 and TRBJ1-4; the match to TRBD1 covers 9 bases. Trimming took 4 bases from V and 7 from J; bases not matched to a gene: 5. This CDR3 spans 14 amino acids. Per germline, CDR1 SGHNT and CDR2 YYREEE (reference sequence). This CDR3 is CASSTQGAVEKLFF. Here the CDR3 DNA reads TGTGCCAGCAGCACACAGGGGGCGGTTGAAAAACTGTTTTTT.

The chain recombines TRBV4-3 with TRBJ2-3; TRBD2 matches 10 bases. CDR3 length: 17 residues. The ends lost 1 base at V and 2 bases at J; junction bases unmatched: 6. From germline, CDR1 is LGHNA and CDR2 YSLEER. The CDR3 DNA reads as TGCGCCAGCAGCCAAGGTATAGCGGGAGGCCTCACAGATACGCAGTATTTT. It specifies CASSQGIAGGLTDTQYF.

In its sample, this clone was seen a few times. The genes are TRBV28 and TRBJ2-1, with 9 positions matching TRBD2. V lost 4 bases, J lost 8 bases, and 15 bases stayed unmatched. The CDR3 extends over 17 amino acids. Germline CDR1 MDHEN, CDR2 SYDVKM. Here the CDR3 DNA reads TGTGCCAGCAGTTCCCTAAGGGTGAAGCGGGAGGATCATGAGCAGTTCTTC. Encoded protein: CASSSLRVKREDHEQFF.

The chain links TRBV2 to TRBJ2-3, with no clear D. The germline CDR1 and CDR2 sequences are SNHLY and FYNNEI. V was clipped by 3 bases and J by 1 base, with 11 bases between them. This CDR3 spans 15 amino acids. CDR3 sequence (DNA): TGTGCCAGCAGTGAGAGAGGCTTCGGCACAGATACGCAGTATTTT. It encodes CASSERGFGTDTQYF. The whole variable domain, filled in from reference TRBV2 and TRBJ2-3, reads EPEVTQTPSHQVTQMGQEVILRCVPISNHLYFYWYRQILGQKVEFLVSFYNNEISEKSEIFDDQFSVERPDGSNFTLKIRSTKLEDSAMYFCASSERGFGTDTQYFGPGTRLTVL.

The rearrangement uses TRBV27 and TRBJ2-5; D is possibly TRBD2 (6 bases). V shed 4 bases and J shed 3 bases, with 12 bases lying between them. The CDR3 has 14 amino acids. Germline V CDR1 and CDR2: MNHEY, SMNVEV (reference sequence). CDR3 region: CASSSRDFEETQYF. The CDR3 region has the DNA TGTGCCAGCAGTTCCCGGGACTTCGAAGAGACCCAGTACTTC.

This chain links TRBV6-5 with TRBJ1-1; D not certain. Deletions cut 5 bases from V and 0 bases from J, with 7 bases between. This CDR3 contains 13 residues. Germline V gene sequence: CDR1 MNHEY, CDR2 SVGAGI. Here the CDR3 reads CASSNTMNTEAFF. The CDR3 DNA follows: TGTGCCAGCAGTAATACAATGAACACTGAAGCTTTCTTT.

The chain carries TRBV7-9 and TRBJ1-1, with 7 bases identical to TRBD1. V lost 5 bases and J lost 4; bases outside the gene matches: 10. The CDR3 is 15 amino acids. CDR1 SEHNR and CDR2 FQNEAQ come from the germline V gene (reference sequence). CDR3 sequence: CASSPRTGWPTEAFF. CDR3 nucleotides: TGTGCCAGCAGCCCGAGGACAGGCTGGCCCACTGAAGCTTTCTTT.

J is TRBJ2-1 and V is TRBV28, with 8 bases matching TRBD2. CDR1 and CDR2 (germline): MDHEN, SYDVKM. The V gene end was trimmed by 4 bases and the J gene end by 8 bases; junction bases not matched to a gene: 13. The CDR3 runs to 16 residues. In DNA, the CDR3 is TGTGCCAGCAGTTCCCCCTATCGACGGGAGGGCGATGAGCAGTTCTTC. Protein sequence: CASSSPYRREGDEQFF.

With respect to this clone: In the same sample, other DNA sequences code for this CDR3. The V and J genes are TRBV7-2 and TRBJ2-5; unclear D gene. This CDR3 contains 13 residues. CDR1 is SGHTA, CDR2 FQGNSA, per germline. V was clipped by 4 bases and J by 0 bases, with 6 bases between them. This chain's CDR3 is CASSSPYQETQYF. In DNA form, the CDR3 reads TGTGCCAGCAGCTCCCCATACCAAGAGACCCAGTACTTC.

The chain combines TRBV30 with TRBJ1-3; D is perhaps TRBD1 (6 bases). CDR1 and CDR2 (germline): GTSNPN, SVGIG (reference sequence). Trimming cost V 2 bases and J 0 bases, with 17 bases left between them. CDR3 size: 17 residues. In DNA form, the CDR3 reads TGTGCCTGGAGTCAACGAGACAGGTCCGCCTCTGGAAACACCATATATTTT. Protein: CAWSQRDRSASGNTIYF.

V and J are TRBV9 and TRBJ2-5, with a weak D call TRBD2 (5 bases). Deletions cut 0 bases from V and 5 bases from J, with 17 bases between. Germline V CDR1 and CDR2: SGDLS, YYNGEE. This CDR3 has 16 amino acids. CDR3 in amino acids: CASSVDRRANGETQYF. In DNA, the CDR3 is TGTGCCAGCAGCGTAGATCGGCGGGCCAACGGGGAGACCCAGTACTTC.

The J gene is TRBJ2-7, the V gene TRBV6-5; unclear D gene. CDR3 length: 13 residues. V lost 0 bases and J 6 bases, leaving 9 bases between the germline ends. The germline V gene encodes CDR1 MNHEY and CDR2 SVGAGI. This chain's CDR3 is CASSYSRASEQYF. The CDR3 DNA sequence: TGTGCCAGCAGTTACTCTAGAGCCTCCGAGCAGTACTTC.

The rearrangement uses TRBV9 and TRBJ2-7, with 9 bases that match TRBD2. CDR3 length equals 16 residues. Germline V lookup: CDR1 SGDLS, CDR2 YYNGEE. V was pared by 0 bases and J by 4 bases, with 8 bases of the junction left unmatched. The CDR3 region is CASSVDASGTFYEQYF. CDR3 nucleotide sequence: TGTGCCAGCAGCGTAGACGCTAGCGGGACTTTTTACGAGCAGTACTTC. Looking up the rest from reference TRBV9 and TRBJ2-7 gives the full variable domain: DSGVTQTPKHLITATGQRVTLRCSPRSGDLSVYWYQQSLDQGLQFLIQYYNGEERAKGNILERFSAQQFPDLHSELNLSSLELGDSALYFCASSVDASGTFYEQYFGPGTRLTVT.

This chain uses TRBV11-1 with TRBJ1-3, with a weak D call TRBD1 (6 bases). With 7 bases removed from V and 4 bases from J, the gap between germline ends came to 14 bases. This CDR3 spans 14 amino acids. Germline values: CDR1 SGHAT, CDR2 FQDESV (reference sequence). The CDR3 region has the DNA TGTGCCAGCAAAACCGGGACACTGGGAAACACCATATATTTT. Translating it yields CASKTGTLGNTIYF.

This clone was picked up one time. Here the CDR3 reads CASSLRGSNYGYTF. CDR3 nucleotides: TGTGCCAGCAGCTTACGGGGTTCTAACTATGGCTACACCTTC. The chain uses TRBV7-8 and TRBJ1-2, with D unclear. This CDR3 comprises 14 residues. The germline gives CDR1 SGHVS, CDR2 FQNEAQ. Deletions cut 2 bases from V and 0 bases from J, with 7 bases between.

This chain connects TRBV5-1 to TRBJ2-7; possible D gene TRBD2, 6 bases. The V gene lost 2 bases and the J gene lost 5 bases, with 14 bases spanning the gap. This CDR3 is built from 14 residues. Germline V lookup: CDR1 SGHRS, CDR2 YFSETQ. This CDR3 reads CASSLTGEENEQYF. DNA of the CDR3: TGCGCCAGCAGCTTAACTGGGGAGGAAAACGAGCAGTACTTC.

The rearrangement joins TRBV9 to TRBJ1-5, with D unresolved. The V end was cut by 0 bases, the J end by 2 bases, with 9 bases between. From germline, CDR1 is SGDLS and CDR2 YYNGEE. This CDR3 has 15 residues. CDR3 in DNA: TGTGCCAGCAGCGTAGACGGACTAGGCAATCAGCCCCAGCATTTT. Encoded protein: CASSVDGLGNQPQHF.

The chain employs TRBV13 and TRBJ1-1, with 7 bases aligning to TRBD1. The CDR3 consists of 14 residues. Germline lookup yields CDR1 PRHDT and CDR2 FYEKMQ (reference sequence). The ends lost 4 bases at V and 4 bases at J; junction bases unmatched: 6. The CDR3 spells CASSSTGLGTEAFF. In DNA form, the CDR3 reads TGTGCCAGCAGCTCGACAGGGCTCGGCACTGAAGCTTTCTTT.

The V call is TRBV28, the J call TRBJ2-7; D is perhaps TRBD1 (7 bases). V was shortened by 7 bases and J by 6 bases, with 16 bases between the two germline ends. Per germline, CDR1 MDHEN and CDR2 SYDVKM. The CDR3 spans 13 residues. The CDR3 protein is CASTQGGVGEQYF. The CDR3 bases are TGTGCCAGCACCCAGGGGGGCGTCGGCGAGCAGTACTTC.

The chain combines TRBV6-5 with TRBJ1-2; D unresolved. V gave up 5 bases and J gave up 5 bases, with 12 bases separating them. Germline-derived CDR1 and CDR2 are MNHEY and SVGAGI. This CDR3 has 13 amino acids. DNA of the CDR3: TGTGCCAGCAGTCCCACTGGGCTGTATGGCTACACCTTC. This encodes CASSPTGLYGYTF.

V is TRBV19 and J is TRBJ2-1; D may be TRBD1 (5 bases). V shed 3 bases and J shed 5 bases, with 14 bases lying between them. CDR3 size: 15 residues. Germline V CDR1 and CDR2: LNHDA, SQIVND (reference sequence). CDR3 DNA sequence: TGTGCCAGTAGTATGAGACAGAAAAGTGACAATGAGCAGTTCTTC. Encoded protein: CASSMRQKSDNEQFF.